This T cell receptor beta chain came from a study of immune evolution from preneoplasia to lung adenocarcinoma (TCRdb year 2021). The study in broad terms: HLA loss of heterozygosity was seen in roughly 7%, 15% and 33% of AIS, MIA and ADC lesions, and in no AAH lesions. TCR sequencing data came from over 40 patients. Whole exome sequencing and methylation data from the same cohort of nodules were integrated with the immune data. According to the study, over a hundred samples went through TCR sequencing. The overall cohort was made up of some 49 patients with pulmonary nodules who had surgical resection. Resected precursor lesions (AAH, AIS, MIA) and invasive adenocarcinomas were each compared against paired morphologically normal lung tissue. The study profiled immune contexture across lung adenocarcinoma precursors and invasive adenocarcinoma using immune gene expression, TCR sequencing and multiplex immunofluorescence. The sample size was set by how many specimens were available, not by a prior power calculation. POLYSOLVER was used to infer Class I HLA alleles from exome data, and LOHHLA was used to detect allele-specific HLA loss. The investigation overall reported the following: Normal lung had the highest top T cell clone frequencies, which appeared to decline progressively from AAH through AIS, MIA and invasive adenocarcinoma. Because all patients came from Japan and China, whether the findings apply to Western populations was uncertain. Compared with EGFR-mutant or double wild-type lesions, KRAS-mutant nodules had the highest T cell clonality. Clonality was highest in normal lung, while later-stage lesions appeared to show lower clonality but higher T cell density and diversity. The findings reflected association rather than direct causation, and larger cohorts with long-term follow-up and longitudinal biopsies were considered necessary.

Resection was performed on patients in Japan or China between the mid-2010s and the late 2010s. The histologic diagnosis of each case was independently confirmed on H&E slides by two lung cancer pathologists. To enrich premalignant or tumor cells for nucleic acid extraction, macro-dissection was performed after pathologic assessment. The AllPrep DNA/RNA FFPE Kit was used to isolate DNA from FFPE tissue. Using the immunoSEQ hsTCRbeta Kit, TCR beta CDR3 regions were sequenced from DNA. Per the original workflow: TCR sequencing data were analysed with the ImmunoSEQ Analyzer. T cell clonality was defined as 1 minus Pielou's evenness, as computed on productive rearrangements. The inverse Simpson index, applied to productive templates, was used to measure T cell diversity. T cell density was defined as TCR beta template counts normalized to usable DNA, with usable DNA estimated by amplification and sequencing of housekeeping genes. Two-sided Kruskal-Wallis tests were used to compare TCR metrics across histologic stages. TCRdb mirrors the immuneACCESS table, restricted to in-frame sequences. Some clones are absent from its copies; in checked studies, under half trace to an unresolved V gene, and the reason for the others is unknown. V and J calls and clone size are as listed in that table; D and trimming were resolved from the DNA. The sample table contains several thousand clones; only one count was recorded for approximately 85% of them. Clones ranked in the top ten supply about 2.5% of the sample.

Turning to this clone: What this receptor recognizes is not known. Within one base of it there is no much larger clone, and no base qualities were kept.

The clonotype comes from a person aged 65-85 years with lung adenocarcinoma. Sequences were obtained from FFPE atypical adenomatous hyperplasia tissue from the lung. What this sample's cell subset or site label stands for: atypical adenomatous hyperplasia (AAH), lung preneoplasia.

CDR3 sequence: CASSQGAGGTQETQYF. The DNA sequence is given as TGTGCCAGCAGCCAAGGAGCGGGGGGGACGCAAGAGACCCAGTACTTC. The chain uses TRBV4-2 and TRBJ2-5; the central 10 bases match TRBD2. Looking up the germline V gene yields CDR1 LGHNA and CDR2 YNFKEQ. V is trimmed back by 1 base and J by 2 bases, and the junction contains 4 bases that no gene match accounts for. Counted from cysteine to phenylalanine, this CDR3 has 16 amino acids. Of all the DNA, just the CDR3 is kept, 48 bases in frame from base 1.